This T cell receptor (beta chain) is drawn from a study of blood T cell repertoires in COVID-19. Looking at the study overall: Acute and convalescent COVID-19 specimens originated in the United States, Italy and Spain. PBMCs, B-cell-depleted T cells, or T cells provided the cDNA or gDNA that made up the material.

The CDR3 has 15 amino acids. Original processing methods: From reference gene primer amplification, estimates of nucleated cell counts were derived. Data came from immunoSEQ multiplex PCR; TCRdb stores just in-frame clones and leaves some out. The V and J calls and clone size come from that table; D and trimming were worked out from the DNA. This sample has fewer than 300,000 clones, with roughly 92% found just once. The sequence was obtained from a woman in her thirties with COVID-19, enrolled during active disease. The sample was peripheral blood. The chain links TRBV21-1 to TRBJ2-1; the tabulated D call, TRBD2, remains unverified against the DNA. TRBV21-1 is described as a pseudogene. This CDR3 is CASSKGVAVYNEQFF. The CDR3 nucleotides are TGTGCCAGCAGCAAAGGGGTAGCAGTCTACAATGAGCAGTTCTTC.